Listed here is a single TCR beta chain. Antigen: not known. These data are taken from a study of T cell responses to AZD1222 COVID-19 vaccine. Some clones are missing from TCRdb's copy, which holds only in-frame ones; the method was immunoSEQ multiplex PCR. Seen here are 120,000 or so clones, roughly nine tenths observed once, and the top ten hold roughly 7.8%. General study results and limits: White British ancestry dominated among donors, who included more females, and clonal diversity was possibly underestimated.

J gave up 1 base and V 0 bases, and 8 bases lay outside the gene matches. The V gene's germline CDR1 is SGHDN and CDR2 FVKESK. The CDR3 contains 17 residues. This chain joins TRBV14 and TRBJ2-7; 8 bases are shared with TRBD2. The clonotype originates from an adult in good health. Specimen: peripheral blood, collected on day 0 of AZD1222 vaccination. CDR3 loop: CASSQDLGGRKSYEQYF. Written as DNA, the CDR3 is TGTGCCAGCAGCCAAGATCTCGGCGGGAGGAAATCCTACGAGCAGTACTTC.